The clone carrying this T cell receptor (beta chain) was recorded a few times. Its antigen is undetermined. Germline assignment: CDR1 KGHSY and CDR2 FQNENV. V lost 4 bases and J lost 2, with 11 bases in between. The CDR3 sequence is 14 residues long. Sorted cells reached over 95% purity in every population. These data belong to a study of beta chain features in type 1 diabetes. Study background: The patients were much like the healthy donors in age, gender and cell yields. The study's findings and limits: All four CD4+ subsets of Type 1 diabetes patients contained TCRB CDR3s that were moderately but significantly shorter. VDJ junctions sequenced from type 1 diabetes patients showed fewer insertions and more deletions.

The entirety of the isolated RNA underwent reverse transcription, so expressed TCRB transcripts were sequenced. Around 3.7 million reads was the average for naive, central memory and regulatory T cell samples. The table came from immunoSEQ multiplex PCR; TCRdb's copy has only in-frame clones and leaves some out. This sample has 250,000 or so clones, with roughly 13% found just once. Input material: naive CD4+ T cells from blood. This receptor was taken from a young man with type 1 diabetes. The rearrangement joins TRBV16 to TRBJ1-1; tentative D call: TRBD1 (6 bases). The CDR3 DNA reads as TGTGCCAGCAGCCGCCGACAGGCAAACACTGAAGCTTTCTTT. Translated, it gives CASSRRQANTEAFF.